Listed below are T cell receptor beta chains from one sample, sequenced in a study of OX40 agonist ivuxolimab in advanced cancers. Sequencing used immunoSEQ multiplex PCR; TCRdb keeps in-frame clones, though not all of them. The repertoire includes about 93,000 clones, around 92% of them detected once, and around 0.51% sits in the top ten. The sequencing here drew on CD4+ or CD8+ T cells sorted from blood, taken in a trial of the OX40 agonist ivuxolimab. The receptors derive from an adult with an advanced solid tumor such as melanoma, head and neck, liver or kidney cancer. Each CDR3 is given with its conserved first and last residue. The D gene is left open where the match is weak. Not every row has a clone size; where given, it reads once, few, many or a size class.

v_call: TRBV6-1
j_call: TRBJ1-4
clone_size: -
d_call: -
cdr3_aa: CASSEAGGTNEKLFF
cdr3_nt: TGTGCCAGCAGTGAAGCGGGGGGAACTAATGAAAAACTGTTTTTT

v_call: TRBV28
j_call: TRBJ2-7
clone_size: -
d_call: TRBD2
cdr3_aa: CASYPGLGGLHEQYF
cdr3_nt: TGTGCCAGCTACCCGGGACTAGGGGGTTTGCACGAGCAGTACTTC

v_call: TRBV28
j_call: TRBJ1-2
clone_size: -
d_call: -
cdr3_aa: CASSPPGQNYGYTF
cdr3_nt: TGTGCCAGCAGTCCGCCCGGACAGAACTATGGCTACACCTTC

v_call: TRBV27
j_call: TRBJ1-5
clone_size: -
d_call: -
cdr3_aa: CASSWRRSNQPQHF
cdr3_nt: TGTGCCAGCAGTTGGAGGAGGAGCAATCAGCCCCAGCATTTT

v_call: TRBV27
j_call: TRBJ1-1
clone_size: -
d_call: -
cdr3_aa: CASSFNRVNTEAFF
cdr3_nt: TGTGCCAGCAGTTTTAACAGAGTGAACACTGAAGCTTTCTTT

v_call: TRBV9
j_call: TRBJ2-1
clone_size: -
d_call: -
cdr3_aa: CASSLTSSYNEQFF
cdr3_nt: TGTGCCAGCAGCCTGACTAGCTCCTACAATGAGCAGTTCTTC

v_call: TRBV7-6
j_call: TRBJ2-1
clone_size: -
d_call: TRBD1
cdr3_aa: CASSRPEFRDRGNEQFF
cdr3_nt: TGTGCCAGCAGCAGGCCGGAGTTCCGGGACAGGGGGAATGAGCAGTTCTTC

v_call: TRBV6-1
j_call: TRBJ2-5
clone_size: -
d_call: -
cdr3_aa: CASLASSRETQYF
cdr3_nt: TGTGCCAGCTTGGCTAGTTCTAGAGAGACCCAGTACTTC

v_call: TRBV4-2
j_call: TRBJ2-5
clone_size: once
d_call: TRBD2
cdr3_aa: CASSQALAGEETQYF
cdr3_nt: TGTGCCAGCAGCCAAGCACTAGCGGGGGAAGAGACCCAGTACTTC

v_call: TRBV30
j_call: TRBJ2-3
clone_size: -
d_call: TRBD2
cdr3_aa: CAWSVASGVGDTQYF
cdr3_nt: TGTGCCTGGAGTGTGGCTAGCGGGGTGGGAGATACGCAGTATTTT

v_call: TRBV7-3
j_call: TRBJ2-4
clone_size: -
d_call: TRBD1
cdr3_aa: CASSTGQGFNIQYF
cdr3_nt: TGTGCCAGCAGCACGGGACAGGGGTTTAACATTCAGTACTTC

v_call: TRBV7-2
j_call: TRBJ1-5
clone_size: -
d_call: -
cdr3_aa: CASSLINNQPQHF
cdr3_nt: TGTGCCAGCAGCTTAATCAACAATCAGCCCCAGCATTTT

v_call: TRBV19
j_call: TRBJ1-5
clone_size: once
d_call: -
cdr3_aa: CASSLLPGPNNQPQHF
cdr3_nt: TGTGCCAGCTCCCTGCTGCCGGGTCCCAACAATCAGCCCCAGCATTTT

v_call: TRBV4-1
j_call: TRBJ1-1
clone_size: -
d_call: TRBD1
cdr3_aa: CASRTRRTGDTEAFF
cdr3_nt: TGCGCCAGCAGGACAAGGCGCACAGGGGACACTGAAGCTTTCTTT

v_call: TRBV28
j_call: TRBJ2-2
clone_size: -
d_call: TRBD1
cdr3_aa: CASSLYTPGQGTVRAGELFF
cdr3_nt: TGTGCCAGCAGTTTATATACCCCGGGACAGGGGACCGTTCGCGCCGGGGAGCTGTTTTTT

v_call: TRBV7-6
j_call: TRBJ1-4
clone_size: few
d_call: -
cdr3_aa: CASSLGVRGANEKLFF
cdr3_nt: TGTGCCAGCAGCTTAGGAGTGAGGGGCGCTAATGAAAAACTGTTTTTT

v_call: TRBV11-3
j_call: TRBJ2-1
clone_size: once
d_call: -
cdr3_aa: CASSESGYSYNEQFF
cdr3_nt: TGTGCCAGCAGCGAGAGCGGTTACTCCTACAATGAGCAGTTCTTC

v_call: TRBV19
j_call: TRBJ2-3
clone_size: -
d_call: -
cdr3_aa: CASSIAGKGDTQYF
cdr3_nt: TGTGCCAGTAGTATAGCCGGGAAGGGTGATACGCAGTATTTT

v_call: TRBV2
j_call: TRBJ2-7
clone_size: -
d_call: -
cdr3_aa: CASSGQAYEQYF
cdr3_nt: TGTGCCAGCAGTGGGCAAGCGTACGAGCAGTACTTC

v_call: TRBV11-3
j_call: TRBJ2-7
clone_size: -
d_call: TRBD1
cdr3_aa: CASSPAGTGVGEQYF
cdr3_nt: TGTGCCAGCAGCCCAGCCGGGACAGGGGTCGGCGAGCAGTACTTC

v_call: TRBV6-5
j_call: TRBJ2-7
clone_size: -
d_call: -
cdr3_aa: CASSQGGYEQYF
cdr3_nt: TGTGCCAGCAGTCAGGGGGGGTACGAGCAGTACTTC

v_call: TRBV5-5
j_call: TRBJ2-7
clone_size: -
d_call: -
cdr3_aa: CASSLAVRDGEQYF
cdr3_nt: TGTGCCAGCAGCTTGGCCGTTAGGGACGGGGAGCAGTACTTC

v_call: TRBV12-2
j_call: TRBJ2-2
clone_size: -
d_call: -
cdr3_aa: CASRLGGTEGPGELFF
cdr3_nt: TGTGCAAGTCGCTTAGGGGGGACTGAGGGTCCCGGGGAGCTGTTTTTT

v_call: TRBV7-4
j_call: TRBJ2-7
clone_size: -
d_call: -
cdr3_aa: CASTRRSSYEQYF
cdr3_nt: TGTGCCAGCACCCGGCGGAGCTCCTACGAGCAGTACTTC

v_call: TRBV6-1
j_call: TRBJ2-7
clone_size: -
d_call: TRBD1
cdr3_aa: CASSLTGSNSYEQYF
cdr3_nt: TGTGCCAGCAGCCTGACAGGGTCGAACTCCTACGAGCAGTACTTC

v_call: TRBV7-9
j_call: TRBJ1-4
clone_size: -
d_call: TRBD1
cdr3_aa: CASSGRQGSTNEKLFF
cdr3_nt: TGTGCCAGCAGCGGACGACAGGGATCAACTAATGAAAAACTGTTTTTT

v_call: TRBV6-6
j_call: TRBJ2-7
clone_size: -
d_call: -
cdr3_aa: CASSRDWRYEQYF
cdr3_nt: TGTGCCAGCAGCCGGGACTGGAGGTACGAGCAGTACTTC

v_call: TRBV29-1
j_call: TRBJ2-7
clone_size: -
d_call: TRBD1
cdr3_aa: CSAGTGDYEQYF
cdr3_nt: TGCAGCGCCGGGACAGGGGACTACGAGCAGTACTTC

v_call: TRBV4-1
j_call: TRBJ2-1
clone_size: once
d_call: TRBD2
cdr3_aa: CASSDPGLAANKDYNEQFF
cdr3_nt: TGCGCCAGCAGCGACCCGGGACTAGCGGCAAACAAAGACTACAATGAGCAGTTCTTC

v_call: TRBV19
j_call: TRBJ1-2
clone_size: -
d_call: -
cdr3_aa: CASIPAAGRHGAYTF
cdr3_nt: TGTGCCAGTATCCCAGCCGCCGGAAGACACGGAGCCTACACCTTC

v_call: TRBV2
j_call: TRBJ2-7
clone_size: -
d_call: TRBD2
cdr3_aa: CASSQTSGKQYF
cdr3_nt: TGTGCCAGCAGCCAGACTAGCGGGAAGCAGTACTTC

v_call: TRBV29-1
j_call: TRBJ2-5
clone_size: -
d_call: -
cdr3_aa: CSVDGAAQETQYF
cdr3_nt: TGCAGCGTTGATGGCGCAGCCCAAGAGACCCAGTACTTC

v_call: TRBV11-2
j_call: TRBJ2-3
clone_size: -
d_call: -
cdr3_aa: CASSVFVRASTDTQYF
cdr3_nt: TGTGCCTCCTCGGTTTTTGTGCGGGCTAGCACAGATACGCAGTATTTT

v_call: TRBV19
j_call: TRBJ2-7
clone_size: -
d_call: -
cdr3_aa: CASSIAGHNYEQYF
cdr3_nt: TGTGCCAGTAGTATAGCGGGACATAACTACGAGCAGTACTTC

v_call: TRBV18
j_call: TRBJ2-5
clone_size: once
d_call: -
cdr3_aa: CASSPNGGGRLQETQYF
cdr3_nt: TGTGCCAGCTCACCAAACGGCGGCGGTAGATTACAAGAGACCCAGTACTTC

v_call: TRBV25-1
j_call: TRBJ2-7
clone_size: -
d_call: TRBD2
cdr3_aa: CASSGAGTSGGTLREQYF
cdr3_nt: TGTGCCAGCAGTGGAGCCGGAACTAGCGGGGGAACCCTACGGGAGCAGTACTTC

v_call: TRBV5-4
j_call: TRBJ1-1
clone_size: -
d_call: -
cdr3_aa: CASSPRSPPNTEAFF
cdr3_nt: TGTGCCAGCAGCCCCAGGAGCCCGCCGAACACTGAAGCTTTCTTT

v_call: TRBV4-1
j_call: TRBJ2-1
clone_size: -
d_call: TRBD2
cdr3_aa: CASSQKGTSGGYNEQFF
cdr3_nt: TGCGCCAGCAGCCAAAAGGGGACTAGCGGAGGGTACAATGAGCAGTTCTTC

v_call: TRBV5-1
j_call: TRBJ1-1
clone_size: -
d_call: -
cdr3_aa: CASSLGSAGLNTEAFF
cdr3_nt: TGCGCCAGCAGCTTGGGGTCGGCGGGGTTGAACACTGAAGCTTTCTTT

v_call: TRBV5-1
j_call: TRBJ1-1
clone_size: -
d_call: -
cdr3_aa: CASSLNPGIQGTEAFF
cdr3_nt: TGCGCCAGCAGCTTGAACCCCGGGATTCAAGGGACTGAAGCTTTCTTT

v_call: TRBV4-2
j_call: TRBJ2-2
clone_size: -
d_call: -
cdr3_aa: CASSQDLGLSSGELFF
cdr3_nt: TGTGCCAGCAGCCAAGACCTGGGACTTTCTTCCGGGGAGCTGTTTTTT

v_call: TRBV5-6
j_call: TRBJ1-2
clone_size: -
d_call: -
cdr3_aa: CASSYTGRRVGYGYTF
cdr3_nt: TGTGCCAGCAGCTATACAGGGCGTCGGGTCGGGTATGGCTACACCTTC

v_call: TRBV28
j_call: TRBJ1-2
clone_size: -
d_call: -
cdr3_aa: CASSLAGVAAGIGYGYTF
cdr3_nt: TGTGCCAGCAGTTTGGCAGGGGTCGCAGCCGGTATCGGCTATGGCTACACCTTC

v_call: TRBV11-2
j_call: TRBJ2-3
clone_size: -
d_call: -
cdr3_aa: CASSLAGDTQYF
cdr3_nt: TGTGCCAGCAGCTTAGCTGGGGATACGCAGTATTTT

v_call: TRBV30
j_call: TRBJ2-7
clone_size: -
d_call: TRBD1
cdr3_aa: CAWNPGTGSEQYF
cdr3_nt: TGTGCCTGGAACCCCGGGACAGGGAGCGAGCAGTACTTC

v_call: TRBV7-2
j_call: TRBJ2-1
clone_size: -
d_call: -
cdr3_aa: CASSLSLYNEQFF
cdr3_nt: TGTGCCAGCAGCTTATCGTTATACAATGAGCAGTTCTTC